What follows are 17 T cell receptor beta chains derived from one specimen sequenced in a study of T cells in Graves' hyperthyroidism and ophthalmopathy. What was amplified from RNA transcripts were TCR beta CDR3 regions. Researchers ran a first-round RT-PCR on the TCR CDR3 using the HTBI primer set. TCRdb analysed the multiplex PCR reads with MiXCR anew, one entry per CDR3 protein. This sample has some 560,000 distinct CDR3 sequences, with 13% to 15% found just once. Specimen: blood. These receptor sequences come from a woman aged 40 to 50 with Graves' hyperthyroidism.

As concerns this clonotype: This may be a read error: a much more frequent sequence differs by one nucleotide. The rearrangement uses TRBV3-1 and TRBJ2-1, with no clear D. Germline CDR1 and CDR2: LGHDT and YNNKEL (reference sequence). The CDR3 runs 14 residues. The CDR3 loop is CASSRSGSYNEQLF. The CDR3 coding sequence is TGTGCCAGCAGCCGCTCCGGGTCGTACAATGAGCAGCTCTTC.

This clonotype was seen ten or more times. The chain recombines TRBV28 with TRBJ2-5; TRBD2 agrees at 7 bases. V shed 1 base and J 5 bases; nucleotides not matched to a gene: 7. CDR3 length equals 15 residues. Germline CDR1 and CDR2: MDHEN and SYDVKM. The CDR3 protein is CASSLLGEGGETQYF. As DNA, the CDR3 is TGTGCCAGCAGTTTATTAGGGGAGGGAGGGGAGACCCAGTACTTC. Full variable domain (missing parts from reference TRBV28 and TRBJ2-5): DVKVTQSSRYLVKRTGEKVFLECVQDMDHENMFWYRQDPGLGLRLIYFSYDVKMKEKGDIPEGYSVSREKKERFSLILESASTNQTSMYLCASSLLGEGGETQYFGPGTRLLVL.

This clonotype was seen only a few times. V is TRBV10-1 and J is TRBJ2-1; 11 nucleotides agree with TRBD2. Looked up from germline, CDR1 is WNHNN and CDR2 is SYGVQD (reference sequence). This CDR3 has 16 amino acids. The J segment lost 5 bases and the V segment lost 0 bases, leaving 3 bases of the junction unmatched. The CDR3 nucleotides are TGCGCCAGCAGTGAGTCGGGACTAGCGGCCCACAATGAGCAGTTCTTC. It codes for CASSESGLAAHNEQFF.

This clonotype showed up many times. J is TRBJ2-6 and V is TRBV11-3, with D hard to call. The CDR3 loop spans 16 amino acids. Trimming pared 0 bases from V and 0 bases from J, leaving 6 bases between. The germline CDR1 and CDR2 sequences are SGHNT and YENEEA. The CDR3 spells CASSLDPPSGANVLTF. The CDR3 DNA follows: TGTGCCAGCAGCTTAGATCCCCCCTCTGGGGCCAACGTCCTGACTTTC.

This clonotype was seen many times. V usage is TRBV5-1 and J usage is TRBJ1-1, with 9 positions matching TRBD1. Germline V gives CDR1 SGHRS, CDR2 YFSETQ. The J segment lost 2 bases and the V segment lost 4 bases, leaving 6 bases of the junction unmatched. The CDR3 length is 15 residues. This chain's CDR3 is CASSTQGAYNTEAFF. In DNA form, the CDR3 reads TGCGCCAGCAGCACACAGGGGGCCTATAACACTGAAGCTTTCTTT.

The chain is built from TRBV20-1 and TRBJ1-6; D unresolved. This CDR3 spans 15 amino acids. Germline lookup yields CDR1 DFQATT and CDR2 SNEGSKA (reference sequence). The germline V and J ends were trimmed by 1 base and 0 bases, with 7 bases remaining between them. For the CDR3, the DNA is TGCAGTGCTAGAGGAGGGAGCTCCTATAATTCACCCCTCCACTTT. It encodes CSARGGSSYNSPLHF.

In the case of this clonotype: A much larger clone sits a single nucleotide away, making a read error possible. The CDR3 DNA follows: TGTACCAGCAGCGGGACTTATCAGCCCCAGCATTTT. This translates into CTSSGTYQPQHF. The chain has TRBV2 and TRBJ1-5; maybe TRBD1 (5 bases). This CDR3 has 12 residues. The germline V gene has CDR1 SNHLY and CDR2 FYNNEI.

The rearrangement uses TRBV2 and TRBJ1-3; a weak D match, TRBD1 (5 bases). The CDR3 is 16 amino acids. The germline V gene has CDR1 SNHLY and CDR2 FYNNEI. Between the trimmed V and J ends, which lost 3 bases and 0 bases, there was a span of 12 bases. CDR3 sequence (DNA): TGTGCCAGCAGTGACCACGGGGCGGGCTCTGGAAACACCATATATTTT. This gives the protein CASSDHGAGSGNTIYF.

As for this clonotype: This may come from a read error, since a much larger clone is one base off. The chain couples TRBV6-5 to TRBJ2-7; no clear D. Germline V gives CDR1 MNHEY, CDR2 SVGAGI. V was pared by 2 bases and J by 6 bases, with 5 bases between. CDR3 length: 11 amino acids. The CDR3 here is CASSYASEQYF. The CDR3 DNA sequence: TGTGCCAGCAGTTACGCGAGCGAGCAGTACTTC.

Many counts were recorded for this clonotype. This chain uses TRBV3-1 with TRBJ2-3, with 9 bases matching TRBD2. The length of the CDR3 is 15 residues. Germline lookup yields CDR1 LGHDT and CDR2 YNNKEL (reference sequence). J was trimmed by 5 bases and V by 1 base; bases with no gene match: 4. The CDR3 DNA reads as TGTGCCAGCAGCCAAGCCCTAGCGGGACGAGATACGCAGTATTTT. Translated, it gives CASSQALAGRDTQYF.

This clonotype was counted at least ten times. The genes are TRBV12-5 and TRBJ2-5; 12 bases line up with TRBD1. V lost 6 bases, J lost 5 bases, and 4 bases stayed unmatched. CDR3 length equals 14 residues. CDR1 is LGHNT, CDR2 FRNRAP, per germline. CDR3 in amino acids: CASGGTGGEETQYF. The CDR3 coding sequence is TGTGCTAGTGGGGGGACAGGGGGCGAGGAGACCCAGTACTTC.

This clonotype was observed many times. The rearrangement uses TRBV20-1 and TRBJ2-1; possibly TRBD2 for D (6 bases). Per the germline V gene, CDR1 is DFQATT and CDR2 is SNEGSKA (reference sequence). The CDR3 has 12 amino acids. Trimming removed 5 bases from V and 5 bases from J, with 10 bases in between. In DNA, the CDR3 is TGCAGTGCTTACGGGAGTAACAATGAGCAGTTCTTC. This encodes CSAYGSNNEQFF.

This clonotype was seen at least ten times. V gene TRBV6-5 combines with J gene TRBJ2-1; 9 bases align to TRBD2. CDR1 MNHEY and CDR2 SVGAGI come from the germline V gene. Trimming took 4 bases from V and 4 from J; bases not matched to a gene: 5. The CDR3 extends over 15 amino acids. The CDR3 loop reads CASSFSTSGYNEQFF. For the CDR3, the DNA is TGTGCCAGCAGTTTCTCGACTAGCGGTTACAATGAGCAGTTCTTC.

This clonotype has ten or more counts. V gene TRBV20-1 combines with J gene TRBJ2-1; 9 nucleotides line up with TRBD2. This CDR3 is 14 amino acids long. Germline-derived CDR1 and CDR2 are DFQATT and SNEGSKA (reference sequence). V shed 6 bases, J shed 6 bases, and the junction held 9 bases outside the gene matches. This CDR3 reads CSAHIPGLANEQFF. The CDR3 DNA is TGCAGTGCCCACATACCGGGACTAGCCAATGAGCAGTTCTTC.

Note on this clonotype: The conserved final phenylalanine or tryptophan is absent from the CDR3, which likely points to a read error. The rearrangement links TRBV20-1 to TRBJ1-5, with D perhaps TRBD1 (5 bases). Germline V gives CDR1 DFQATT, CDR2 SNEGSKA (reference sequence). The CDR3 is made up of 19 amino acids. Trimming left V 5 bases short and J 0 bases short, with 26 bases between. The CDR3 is CSADAIPGDRAYSNQPQHL. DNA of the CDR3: TGCAGTGCTGACGCAATTCCGGGAGACAGAGCTTATAGCAATCAGCCCCAGCATTTG.

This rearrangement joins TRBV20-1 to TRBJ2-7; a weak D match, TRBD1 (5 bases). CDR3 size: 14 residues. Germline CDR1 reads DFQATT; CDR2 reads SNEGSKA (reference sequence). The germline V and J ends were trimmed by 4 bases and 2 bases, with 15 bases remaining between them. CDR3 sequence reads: CSAITRVSPYEQYF. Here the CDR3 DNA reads TGCAGTGCTATTACCAGGGTGTCCCCCTACGAGCAGTACTTC.

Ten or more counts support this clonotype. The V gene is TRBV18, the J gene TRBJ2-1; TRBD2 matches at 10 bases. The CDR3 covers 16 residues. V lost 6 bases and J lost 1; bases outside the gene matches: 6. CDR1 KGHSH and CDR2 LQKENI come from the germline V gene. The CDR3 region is CASSQDSGRSYNEQFF. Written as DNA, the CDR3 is TGTGCCAGCTCTCAAGATAGCGGGAGGTCCTACAATGAGCAGTTCTTC. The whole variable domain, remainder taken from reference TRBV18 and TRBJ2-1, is NAGVMQNPRHLVRRRGQEARLRCSPMKGHSHVYWYRQLPEEGLKFMVYLQKENIIDESGMPKERFSAEFPKEGPSILRIQQVVRGDSAAYFCASSQDSGRSYNEQFFGPGTRLTVL.